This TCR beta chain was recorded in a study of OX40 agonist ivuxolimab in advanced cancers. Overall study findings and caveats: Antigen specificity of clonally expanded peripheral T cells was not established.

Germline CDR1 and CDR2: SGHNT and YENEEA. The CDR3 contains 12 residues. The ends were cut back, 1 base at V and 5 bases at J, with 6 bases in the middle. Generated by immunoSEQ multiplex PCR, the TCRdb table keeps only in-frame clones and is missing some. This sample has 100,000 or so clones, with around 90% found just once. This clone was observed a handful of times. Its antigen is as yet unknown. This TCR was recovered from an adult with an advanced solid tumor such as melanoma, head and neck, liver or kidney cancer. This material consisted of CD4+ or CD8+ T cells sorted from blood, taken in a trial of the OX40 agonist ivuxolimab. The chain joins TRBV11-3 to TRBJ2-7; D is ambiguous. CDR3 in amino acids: CASSLGTNEQYF. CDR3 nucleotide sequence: TGTGCCAGCAGCTTAGGTACGAACGAGCAGTACTTC.